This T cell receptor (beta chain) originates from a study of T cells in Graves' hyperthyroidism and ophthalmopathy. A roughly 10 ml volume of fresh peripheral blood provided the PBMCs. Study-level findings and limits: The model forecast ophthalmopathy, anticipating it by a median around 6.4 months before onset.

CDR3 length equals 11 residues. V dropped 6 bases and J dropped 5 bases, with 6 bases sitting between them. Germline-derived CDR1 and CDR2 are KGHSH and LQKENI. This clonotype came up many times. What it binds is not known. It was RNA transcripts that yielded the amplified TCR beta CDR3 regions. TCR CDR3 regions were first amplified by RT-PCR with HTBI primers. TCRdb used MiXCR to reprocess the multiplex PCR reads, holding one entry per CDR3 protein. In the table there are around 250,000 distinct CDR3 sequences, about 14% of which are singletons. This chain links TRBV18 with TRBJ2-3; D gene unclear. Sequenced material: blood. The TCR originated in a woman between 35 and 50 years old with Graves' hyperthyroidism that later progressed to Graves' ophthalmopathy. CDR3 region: CASSGRDTQYF. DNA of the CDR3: TGTGCCAGCTCGGGCAGAGATACGCAGTATTTT.